These 27 T cell receptor beta chains were all obtained from the same sample, sequenced in a study of CD8 T cells in ankylosing spondylitis. Each CDR3 protein is one row after TCRdb ran MiXCR on the 5' RACE reads. The top ten hold about an eighth of the sample, which has about 360,000 distinct CDR3 sequences, about 20% seen once. The sequencing sample was made of blood, either unsorted or a sorted T cell fraction (not recorded which). These receptors originate from a male donor with ankylosing spondylitis or in good health (not recorded which).

This chain uses TRBV11-2 with TRBJ2-3; TRBD2 matches at 11 bases. Germline V gives CDR1 SGHAT, CDR2 FQNNGV. This CDR3 is built from 17 residues. Trimming removed 1 base from V and 5 bases from J; junction bases left unmatched: 8. CDR3 in amino acids: CASSLGIAGGPGDTQYF. CDR3 sequence (DNA): TGTGCCAGCAGCTTAGGAATAGCGGGGGGGCCGGGAGATACGCAGTATTTT.

This clonotype was seen a handful of times. The genes are TRBV9 and TRBJ2-1; D may be TRBD2 (6 bases). V was pared by 1 base and J by 5 bases, with 10 bases between. Germline V gene lookup returns CDR1 SGDLS and CDR2 YYNGEE. The CDR3 spans 14 residues. In DNA, the CDR3 is TGTGCCAGCAGCGTAAGGGACTCAGACAATGAGCAGTTCTTC. Amino acid sequence: CASSVRDSDNEQFF.

This clonotype has a handful of counts. The rearrangement links TRBV7-3 to TRBJ2-7, with a tentative D call TRBD1 (6 bases). V was clipped by 1 base and J by 2 bases, with 9 bases between them. Per the germline V gene, CDR1 is SGHTA and CDR2 is FQGTGA. This CDR3 spans 14 amino acids. The CDR3 nucleotides read TGTGCCAGCAGCTTAATGGCAGGGGCCTACGAGCAGTACTTC. Amino acid sequence: CASSLMAGAYEQYF.

This clonotype showed up many times. V and J are TRBV29-1 and TRBJ2-6; D is uncertain. CDR3 size: 13 residues. Trimming left V 4 bases short and J 8 bases short, with 12 bases between. Germline lookup yields CDR1 SQVTM and CDR2 ANQGSEA. The DNA of the CDR3 is TGCAGCGTTGGAACATTCTCGACCAACGTCCTGACTTTC. Protein product: CSVGTFSTNVLTF.

This clonotype was detected many times. The chain uses TRBV12-3 or TRBV12-4 and TRBJ2-5; weak D call: TRBD1 (6 bases). Trimming pared 1 base from V and 1 base from J, leaving 7 bases between. The CDR3 loop spans 14 amino acids. CDR3 residues: CASSLGTAQETQYF. The CDR3 nucleotides read TGTGCCAGCAGTTTAGGGACAGCCCAAGAGACCCAGTACTTC.

The CDR3 coding sequence is TGTGCCAGCAGCTTTTGGAGGGCAGACTCCTACAATGAGCAGTTCTTC. It translates to CASSFWRADSYNEQFF. The J gene is TRBJ2-1, the V gene TRBV11-2; D might be TRBD2 (6 bases). The CDR3 is 16 residues long. The germline V gene encodes CDR1 SGHAT and CDR2 FQNNGV. Trimming pared 3 bases from V and 0 bases from J, leaving 12 bases between.

This chain links TRBV4-1 with TRBJ2-1; TRBD2 is a possible D gene (5 bases). The V gene's germline CDR1 is MGHRA and CDR2 YSYEKL. The V end lost 1 base, the J end lost 10 bases, and 20 bases lay between the germline ends. This CDR3 is 16 amino acids long. The CDR3 spells CASSQVAFSKGGEQFF. The CDR3 DNA sequence: TGCGCCAGCAGCCAAGTTGCATTCTCGAAGGGCGGGGAGCAGTTCTTC.

This chain uses TRBV20-1 with TRBJ2-2; TRBD1 agrees at 7 bases. Germline-derived CDR1 and CDR2 are DFQATT and SNEGSKA (reference sequence). This CDR3 spans 15 amino acids. Trimming took 5 bases from V and 5 from J; bases not matched to a gene: 11. As DNA, the CDR3 is TGCAGTGCTCGCCGTGACAGGGAGAGTACCGGGGAGCTGTTTTTT. Its protein product is CSARRDRESTGELFF.

This clonotype was picked up a small number of times. The V gene is TRBV10-2, the J gene TRBJ1-2, with D maybe TRBD1 (5 bases). Germline V gives CDR1 WSHSY, CDR2 SAAADI. V lost 8 bases, J lost 8 bases, and 15 bases lay in between. This CDR3 comprises 12 residues. CDR3 region: CASSLGDRGYTF. The CDR3 DNA reads as TGCGCCAGCTCGCTCGGGGACCGGGGCTACACCTTC.

This clonotype was recorded a few times. This chain links TRBV5-8 with TRBJ2-1; 9 bases fit TRBD1. CDR3 length: 16 amino acids. Germline V lookup: CDR1 SGHTS, CDR2 YDEGEE. Losses at the gene ends were 1 base for V and 3 bases for J; bases not matched to a gene: 5. The chain's CDR3 is CASSLHTGGFYNEQFF. The CDR3 DNA sequence: TGTGCCAGCAGCTTGCATACAGGGGGCTTCTACAATGAGCAGTTCTTC.

This sequence joins TRBV29-1 and TRBJ2-7, with D possibly matching TRBD2 (5 bases). V was pared by 5 bases and J by 5 bases, with 16 bases between. This CDR3 is built from 13 residues. Germline loops: CDR1 SQVTM, CDR2 ANQGSEA. In DNA form, the CDR3 reads TGCAGCGTTCTAGGACTGCACACGAACGAGCAGTACTTC. Protein: CSVLGLHTNEQYF.

The chain carries TRBV7-8 and TRBJ2-3; TRBD2 matches 10 bases. The CDR3 runs 17 residues. Unmatched junction bases numbered 10, after V lost 5 bases and J lost 2 bases. Germline CDR1 is SGHVS and CDR2 is FQNEAQ. As DNA, the CDR3 is TGTGCCAGCAGCCTTGGGCTAGCGGGGGATCTCACAGATACGCAGTATTTT. It yields the protein CASSLGLAGDLTDTQYF.

The genes are TRBV4-2 and TRBJ2-7, with D unresolved. V was shortened by 4 bases and J by 3 bases, with 13 bases between the two germline ends. The germline V gene encodes CDR1 LGHNA and CDR2 YNFKEQ. The CDR3 extends over 14 amino acids. The CDR3 region has the DNA TGTGCCAGCAGCCCCCAAAACCATAACTACGAGCAGTACTTC. Amino acid sequence: CASSPQNHNYEQYF.

The chain has TRBV3-1 and TRBJ2-7; D gene uncertain. Trimming pared 4 bases from V and 0 bases from J, leaving 10 bases between. Germline V gene data show CDR1 as LGHDT and CDR2 as YNNKEL (reference sequence). This CDR3 comprises 14 residues. The CDR3 sequence is CASSPGLLSYEQYF. CDR3 DNA sequence: TGTGCCAGCAGCCCCGGGTTACTCTCCTACGAGCAGTACTTC.

The V gene is TRBV29-1, the J gene TRBJ2-5; 11 bases are a match to TRBD2. Germline V gene data show CDR1 as SQVTM and CDR2 as ANQGSEA. The CDR3 has 14 residues. Trimming at V came to 8 bases and at J to 5 bases, leaving 10 bases not matched to a gene. The CDR3 loop is CSSHSGGAKETQYF. The CDR3 DNA sequence: TGCAGCTCCCATAGCGGGGGGGCCAAGGAGACCCAGTACTTC.

V and J are TRBV20-1 and TRBJ2-1, with D perhaps TRBD2 (6 bases). Germline CDR1 is DFQATT and CDR2 is SNEGSKA (reference sequence). V lost 1 base and J lost 9, with 16 bases in between. The CDR3 is made up of 14 amino acids. The CDR3 DNA follows: TGCAGTGCTAGAGGCGGGGACCGTGGGGCTGAGCAGTTCTTC. Its translation is CSARGGDRGAEQFF.

The chain joins TRBV7-8 to TRBJ2-1; 7 nucleotides align to TRBD1. CDR3 length equals 12 residues. Trimming at V came to 4 bases and at J to 15 bases, leaving 9 bases not matched to a gene. Germline loops: CDR1 SGHVS, CDR2 FQNEAQ. The CDR3 region has the DNA TGTGCCAGCAGCTACGTGGGACAGCCCACGTTCTTC. This encodes CASSYVGQPTFF.

The table lists this clonotype with a few counts. V is TRBV20-1 and J is TRBJ1-1; 9 bases line up with TRBD1. Germline CDR1 DFQATT, CDR2 SNEGSKA (reference sequence). With 5 bases clipped from V and 3 bases from J, the junction kept 7 bases outside the gene matches. The CDR3 runs 14 residues. CDR3 in DNA: TGCAGTGCTCATTCAGGGACAGGGCACACTGAAGCTTTCTTT. The encoded protein is CSAHSGTGHTEAFF.

This clonotype was counted many times. J is TRBJ2-2 and V is TRBV12-3 or TRBV12-4; 8 nucleotides match TRBD1. The CDR3 has 13 amino acids. V was clipped by 4 bases and J by 8 bases; unmatched bases: 3. The CDR3: CASSSHRGGELFF. CDR3 nucleotides: TGTGCCAGCAGTTCTCACAGGGGGGGGGAGCTGTTTTTT.

The gene calls are TRBV15 and TRBJ2-3; 13 bases fit TRBD2. J gave up 0 bases and V 11 bases, and 8 bases lay outside the gene matches. This CDR3 is 16 amino acids long. The germline CDR1 and CDR2 sequences are LNHNV and YYDKDF (reference sequence). The CDR3 sequence: CASRTSGGTSTDTQYF. In DNA form, the CDR3 reads TGTGCCTCGAGGACTAGCGGGGGCACTAGCACAGATACGCAGTATTTT.

The CDR3 DNA reads TGTGCCAGCAGCTTAGCCCTGTCGGGTGAATTTGCCTCTGGGGCCAACGTCCTGACTTTC. The encoded protein is CASSLALSGEFASGANVLTF. This chain connects TRBV7-8 to TRBJ2-6; unclear D gene. There are 20 residues in the CDR3. Germline CDR1 and CDR2: SGHVS and FQNEAQ. Trimming removed 0 bases at V and 0 bases at J, with 18 bases between.

Only a few counts were recorded for this clonotype. The chain combines TRBV28 with TRBJ1-1; TRBD1 is a possible D gene (6 bases). The germline CDR1 and CDR2 sequences are MDHEN and SYDVKM. The CDR3 is made up of 12 amino acids. Trimming took off 5 bases at V and 7 bases at J, with 11 bases between the two ends. As DNA, the CDR3 is TGTGCCAGCAGTCGGGGGGGGCGTGAAGCTTTCTTT. Translated: CASSRGGREAFF.

CDR3 region: CASELAGETQYF. DNA of the CDR3: TGTGCCAGCGAGCTAGCAGGGGAGACCCAGTACTTC. The chain uses TRBV21-1 and TRBJ2-5; the D call TRBD1 from the table was never checked on the DNA. TRBV21-1 is annotated as a pseudogene. The CDR3 consists of 12 residues.

This clonotype was seen only a few times. The chain joins TRBV12-3 or TRBV12-4 to TRBJ2-7, with TRBD2 matching 10 bases. This CDR3 is built from 14 residues. The V segment lost 6 bases and the J segment 6 bases; nucleotides outside the gene matches: 8. CDR3 sequence: CASSAASGGSEQYF. In DNA, the CDR3 is TGTGCCAGCAGCGCGGCTAGCGGGGGTTCCGAGCAGTACTTC.

The rearrangement joins TRBV12-3 or TRBV12-4 to TRBJ2-7; 7 nucleotides agree with TRBD1. The length of the CDR3 is 13 residues. With 3 bases clipped from V and 5 bases from J, the junction kept 4 bases outside the gene matches. The CDR3, as DNA: TGTGCCAGCAGTTTGACAGACAGGGACGAGCAGTACTTC. This translates into CASSLTDRDEQYF.

This clonotype has only a few counts. The chain is built from TRBV3-1 and TRBJ2-1; 14 positions agree with TRBD2. Germline-derived CDR1 and CDR2 are LGHDT and YNNKEL (reference sequence). V was clipped by 4 bases and J by 6 bases; unmatched bases: 8. This CDR3 spans 17 amino acids. The CDR3 protein is CASSPGLAGGPPNEQFF. The CDR3 DNA reads as TGTGCCAGCAGCCCCGGACTAGCGGGGGGCCCACCCAATGAGCAGTTCTTC.

This clonotype is medium-sized. The chain employs TRBV12-3 or TRBV12-4 and TRBJ1-1; 8 bases are shared with TRBD1. The CDR3 totals 14 residues. V dropped 2 bases and J dropped 7; count of bases not matched to a gene: 6. The CDR3 loop reads CASSLMSTGGEAFF. The CDR3 DNA is TGTGCCAGCAGTTTAATGAGTACAGGGGGTGAAGCTTTCTTT.